This T cell receptor beta chain was identified in a study of vaccination effects on CD4 cells after COVID-19. This table comes from immunoSEQ multiplex PCR, and its TCRdb copy is limited to in-frame clones, with some not included. The profile shows 50,000 to 70,000 clones, less than 85% of them singletons. At the end of about ten days of culture, CD4+ T cells were isolated. Participants received two doses of either the BNT162b2 or mRNA-1273 vaccine. The CDR3 has 13 amino acids. Germline V gene sequence: CDR1 MNHEY, CDR2 SVGAGI. V lost 6 bases to trimming and J lost 1 base, with 9 bases between them. This clone was picked up a small number of times. The antigen remains unidentified.

This clonotype was sampled from a human donor who received a COVID-19 vaccine. The chain links TRBV6-5 to TRBJ2-5; D ambiguous. The sequencing used CD4+ T cells from PBMCs cultured without peptide, collected after COVID-19 vaccination. The DNA for the CDR3 is TGTGCCAGCAGATTGGCCGGCCAAGAGACCCAGTACTTC. As protein: CASRLAGQETQYF.